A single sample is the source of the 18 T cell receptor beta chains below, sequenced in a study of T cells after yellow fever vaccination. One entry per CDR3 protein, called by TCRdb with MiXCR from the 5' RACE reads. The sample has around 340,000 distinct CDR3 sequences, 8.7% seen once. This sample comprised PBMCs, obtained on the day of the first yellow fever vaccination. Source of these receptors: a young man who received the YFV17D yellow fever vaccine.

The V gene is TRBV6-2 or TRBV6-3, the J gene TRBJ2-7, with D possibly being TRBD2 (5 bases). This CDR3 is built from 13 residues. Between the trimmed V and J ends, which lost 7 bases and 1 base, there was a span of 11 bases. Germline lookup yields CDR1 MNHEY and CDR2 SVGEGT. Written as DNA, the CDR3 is TGTGCCAGCATAGGAGGCAGTTCCTACGAGCAGTACTTC. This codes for CASIGGSSYEQYF.

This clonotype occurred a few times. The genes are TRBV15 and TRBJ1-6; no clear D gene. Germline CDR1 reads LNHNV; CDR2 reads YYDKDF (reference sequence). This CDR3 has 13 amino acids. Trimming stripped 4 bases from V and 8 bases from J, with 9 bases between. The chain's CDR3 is CATSTRLDSPLHF. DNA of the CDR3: TGTGCCACCAGCACCCGGCTGGATTCACCCCTCCACTTT.

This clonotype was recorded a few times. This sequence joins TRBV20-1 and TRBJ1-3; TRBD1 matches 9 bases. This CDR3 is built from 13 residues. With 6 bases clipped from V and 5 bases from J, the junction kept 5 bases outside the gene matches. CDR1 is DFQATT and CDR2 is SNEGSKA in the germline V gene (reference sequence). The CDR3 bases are TGCAGTGCCAGGACAGGGGCAAGAAACACCATATATTTT. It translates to CSARTGARNTIYF.

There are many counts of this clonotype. The CDR3 loop reads CASSVVGTLSNTEAFF. In DNA, the CDR3 is TGTGCCAGCAGCGTAGTCGGGACACTGTCGAACACTGAAGCTTTCTTT. V usage is TRBV9 and J usage is TRBJ1-1, with D perhaps TRBD1 (6 bases). V shed 0 bases and J shed 1 base, with 13 bases lying between them. CDR3 length: 16 amino acids. Germline values: CDR1 SGDLS, CDR2 YYNGEE.

CDR3 protein: CATSRAPVLPQHF. The CDR3 DNA reads TGTGCCACCAGCAGAGCCCCGGTTCTGCCCCAGCATTTT. The chain recombines TRBV15 with TRBJ1-5; D unresolved. This CDR3 comprises 13 residues. V gave up 1 base and J gave up 9 bases, with 10 bases separating them. Germline CDR1 is LNHNV and CDR2 is YYDKDF (reference sequence).

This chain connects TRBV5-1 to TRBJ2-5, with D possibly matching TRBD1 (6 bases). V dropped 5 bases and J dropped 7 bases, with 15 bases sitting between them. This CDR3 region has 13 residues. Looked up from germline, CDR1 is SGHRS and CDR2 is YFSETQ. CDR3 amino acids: CASSSGQKPTQYF. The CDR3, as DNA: TGCGCCAGCAGTTCCGGACAGAAGCCGACCCAGTACTTC.

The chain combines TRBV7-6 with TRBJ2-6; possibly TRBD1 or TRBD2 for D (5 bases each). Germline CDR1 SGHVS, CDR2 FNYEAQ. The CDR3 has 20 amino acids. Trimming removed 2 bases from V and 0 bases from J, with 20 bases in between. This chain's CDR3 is CASSLWGTGQASSGANVLTF. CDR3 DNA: TGTGCCAGCAGCTTATGGGGGACCGGGCAGGCCTCCTCTGGGGCCAACGTCCTGACTTTC. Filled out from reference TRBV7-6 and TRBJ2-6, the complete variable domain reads GAGVSQSPRYKVTKRGQDVALRCDPISGHVSLYWYRQALGQGPEFLTYFNYEAQQDKSGLPNDRFSAERPEGSISTLTIQRTEQRDSAMYRCASSLWGTGQASSGANVLTFGAGSRLTVL.

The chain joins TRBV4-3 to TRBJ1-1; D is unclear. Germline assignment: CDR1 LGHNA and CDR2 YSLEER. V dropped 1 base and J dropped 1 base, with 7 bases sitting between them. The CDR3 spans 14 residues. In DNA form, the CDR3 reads TGCGCCAGCAGCCAAGGAGAGGCGAACACTGAAGCTTTCTTT. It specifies CASSQGEANTEAFF.

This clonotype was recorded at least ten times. CDR3 residues: CASSPGTPKSYNEQFF. CDR3 sequence (DNA): TGCGCCAGCAGCCCCGGGACACCGAAATCCTACAATGAGCAGTTCTTC. The chain joins TRBV5-1 to TRBJ2-1, with D possibly being TRBD1 (6 bases). Germline CDR1 and CDR2: SGHRS and YFSETQ. The CDR3 contains 16 residues. V gave up 4 bases and J gave up 1 base, with 15 bases separating them.

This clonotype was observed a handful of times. CDR3: CASSPWGTEAFF. DNA for the CDR3: TGTGCCAGCAGCCCGTGGGGTACTGAAGCTTTCTTT. The chain has TRBV6-6 and TRBJ1-1; the D is unclear. Germline V gene lookup returns CDR1 MNHNY and CDR2 SVGAGI (reference sequence). V lost 6 bases, J lost 5 bases, and 10 bases lay in between. The CDR3 is 12 residues long.

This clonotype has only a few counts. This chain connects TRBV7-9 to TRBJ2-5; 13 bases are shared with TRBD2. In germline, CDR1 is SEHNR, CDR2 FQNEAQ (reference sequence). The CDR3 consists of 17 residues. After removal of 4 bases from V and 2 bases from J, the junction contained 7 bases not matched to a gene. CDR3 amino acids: CASSSKTSGGFQETQYF. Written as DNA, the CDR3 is TGTGCCAGCAGCTCAAAGACTAGCGGGGGGTTTCAAGAGACCCAGTACTTC. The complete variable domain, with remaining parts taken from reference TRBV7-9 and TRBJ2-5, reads DTGVSQNPRHKITKRGQNVTFRCDPISEHNRLYWYRQTLGQGPEFLTYFQNEAQLEKSRLLSDRFSAERPKGSFSTLEIQRTEQGDSAMYLCASSSKTSGGFQETQYFGPGTRLLVL.

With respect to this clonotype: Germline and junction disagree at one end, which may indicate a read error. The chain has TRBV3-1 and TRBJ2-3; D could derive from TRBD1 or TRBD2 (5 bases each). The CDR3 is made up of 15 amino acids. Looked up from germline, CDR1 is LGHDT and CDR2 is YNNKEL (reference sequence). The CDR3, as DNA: TGTGCCACCAGCAGGGACGTCCCTTGGACACATACGCAGTATTTT. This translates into CATSRDVPWTHTQYF.

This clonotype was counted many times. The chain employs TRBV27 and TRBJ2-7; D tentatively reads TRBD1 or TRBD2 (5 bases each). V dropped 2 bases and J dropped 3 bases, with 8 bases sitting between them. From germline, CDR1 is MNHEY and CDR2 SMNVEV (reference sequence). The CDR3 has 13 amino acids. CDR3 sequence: CASSLVGDYEQYF. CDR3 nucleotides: TGTGCCAGCAGTTTAGTGGGGGACTACGAGCAGTACTTC.

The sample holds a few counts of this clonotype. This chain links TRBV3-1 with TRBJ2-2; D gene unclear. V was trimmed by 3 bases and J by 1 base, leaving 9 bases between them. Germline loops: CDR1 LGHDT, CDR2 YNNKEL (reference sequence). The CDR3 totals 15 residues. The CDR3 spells CASSHRLKNTGELFF. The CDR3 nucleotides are TGTGCCAGCAGCCATCGCCTAAAGAACACCGGGGAGCTGTTTTTT.

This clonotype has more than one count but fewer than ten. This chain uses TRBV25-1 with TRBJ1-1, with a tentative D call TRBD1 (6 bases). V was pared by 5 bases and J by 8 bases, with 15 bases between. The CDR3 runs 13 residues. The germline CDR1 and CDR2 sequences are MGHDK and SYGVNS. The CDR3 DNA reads TGTGCCAGCAGTCCCCTGAGGGGGAACGAAGCTTTCTTT. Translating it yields CASSPLRGNEAFF.

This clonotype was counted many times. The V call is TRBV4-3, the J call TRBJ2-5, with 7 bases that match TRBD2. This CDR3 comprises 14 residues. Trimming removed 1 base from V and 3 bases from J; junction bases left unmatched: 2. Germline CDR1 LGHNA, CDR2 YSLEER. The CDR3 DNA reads TGCGCCAGCAGCCAAGCAGGACTAGAAGAGACCCAGTACTTC. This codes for CASSQAGLEETQYF.

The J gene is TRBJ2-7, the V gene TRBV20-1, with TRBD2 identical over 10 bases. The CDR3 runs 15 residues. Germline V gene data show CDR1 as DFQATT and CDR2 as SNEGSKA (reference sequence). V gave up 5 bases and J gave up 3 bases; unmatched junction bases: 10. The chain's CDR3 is CSARSSGGNLYEQYF. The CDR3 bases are TGCAGTGCTCGCTCTAGCGGGGGCAATCTCTACGAGCAGTACTTC.

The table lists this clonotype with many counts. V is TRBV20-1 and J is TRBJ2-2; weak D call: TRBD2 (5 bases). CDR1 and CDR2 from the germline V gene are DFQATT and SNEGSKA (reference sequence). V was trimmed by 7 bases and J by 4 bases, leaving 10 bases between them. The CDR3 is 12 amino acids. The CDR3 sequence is CSVASPTGELFF. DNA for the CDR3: TGCAGTGTCGCTAGCCCCACCGGGGAGCTGTTTTTT.